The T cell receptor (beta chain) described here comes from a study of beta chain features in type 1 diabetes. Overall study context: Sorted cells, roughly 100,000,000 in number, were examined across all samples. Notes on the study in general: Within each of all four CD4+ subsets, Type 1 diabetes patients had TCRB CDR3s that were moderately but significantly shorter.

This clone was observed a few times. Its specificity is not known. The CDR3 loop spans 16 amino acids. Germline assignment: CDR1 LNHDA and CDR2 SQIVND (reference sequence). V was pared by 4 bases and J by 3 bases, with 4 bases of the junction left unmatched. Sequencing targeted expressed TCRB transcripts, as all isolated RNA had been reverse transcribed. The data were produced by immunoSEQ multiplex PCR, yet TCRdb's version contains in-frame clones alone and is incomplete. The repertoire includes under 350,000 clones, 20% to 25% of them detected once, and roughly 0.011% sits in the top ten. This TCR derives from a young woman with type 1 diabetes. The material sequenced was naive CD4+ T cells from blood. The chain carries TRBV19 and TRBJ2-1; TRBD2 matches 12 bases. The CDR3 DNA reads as TGTGCCAGTAGTACTCTAGCGGGAGGGAACTACAATGAGCAGTTCTTC. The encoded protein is CASSTLAGGNYNEQFF.